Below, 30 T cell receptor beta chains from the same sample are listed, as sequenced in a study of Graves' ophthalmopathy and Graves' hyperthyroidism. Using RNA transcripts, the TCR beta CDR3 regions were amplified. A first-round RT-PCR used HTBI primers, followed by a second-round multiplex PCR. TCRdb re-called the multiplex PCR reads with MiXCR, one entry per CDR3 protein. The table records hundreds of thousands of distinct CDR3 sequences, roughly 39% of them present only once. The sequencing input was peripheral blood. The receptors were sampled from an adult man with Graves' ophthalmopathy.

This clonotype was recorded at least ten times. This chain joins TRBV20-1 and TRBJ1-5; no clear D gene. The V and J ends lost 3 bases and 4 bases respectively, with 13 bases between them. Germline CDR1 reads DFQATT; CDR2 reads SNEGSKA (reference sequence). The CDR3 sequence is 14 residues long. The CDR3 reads CSARDAGRNQPQHF. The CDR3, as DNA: TGCAGTGCTAGGGACGCCGGCAGAAATCAGCCCCAGCATTTT.

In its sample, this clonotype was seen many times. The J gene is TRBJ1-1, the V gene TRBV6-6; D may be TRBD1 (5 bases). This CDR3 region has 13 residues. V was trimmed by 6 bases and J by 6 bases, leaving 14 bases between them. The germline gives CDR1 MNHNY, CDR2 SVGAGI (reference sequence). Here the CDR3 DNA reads TGTGCCAGCAGGTCCATCAGGGTCCCTGAAGCTTTCTTT. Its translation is CASRSIRVPEAFF.

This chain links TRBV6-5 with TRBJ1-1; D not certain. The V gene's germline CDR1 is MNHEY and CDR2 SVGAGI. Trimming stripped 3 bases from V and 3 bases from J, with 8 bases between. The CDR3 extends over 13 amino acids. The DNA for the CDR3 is TGTGCCAGCAGTTATGTCCCTGACACTGAAGCTTTCTTT. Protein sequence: CASSYVPDTEAFF.

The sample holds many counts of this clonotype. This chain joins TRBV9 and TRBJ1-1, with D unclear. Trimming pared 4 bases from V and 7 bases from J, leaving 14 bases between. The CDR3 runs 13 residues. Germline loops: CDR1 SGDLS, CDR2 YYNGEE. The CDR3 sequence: CASSTRGGLEAFF. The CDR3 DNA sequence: TGTGCCAGCAGCACGCGGGGAGGCCTTGAAGCTTTCTTT.

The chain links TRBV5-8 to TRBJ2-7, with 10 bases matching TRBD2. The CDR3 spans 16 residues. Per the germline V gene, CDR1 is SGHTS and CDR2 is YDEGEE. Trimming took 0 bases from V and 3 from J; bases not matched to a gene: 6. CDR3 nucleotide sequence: TGTGCCAGCAGCTTGGAACTAGCGGGGTATGACTACGAGCAGTACTTC. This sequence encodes CASSLELAGYDYEQYF.

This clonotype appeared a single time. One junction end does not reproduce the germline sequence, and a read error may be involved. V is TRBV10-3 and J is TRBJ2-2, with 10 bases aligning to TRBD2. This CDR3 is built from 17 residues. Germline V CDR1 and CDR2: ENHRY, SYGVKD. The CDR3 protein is CASSLTPGTSATGELFF. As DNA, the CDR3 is TGTGCCAGCAGTTTAACTCCCGGGACTAGCGCCACCGGGGAGCTGTTTTTT.

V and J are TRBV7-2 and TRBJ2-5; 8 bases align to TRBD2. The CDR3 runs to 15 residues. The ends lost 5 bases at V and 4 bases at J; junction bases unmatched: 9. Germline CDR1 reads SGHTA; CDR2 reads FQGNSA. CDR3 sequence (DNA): TGTGCCAGCAGCGTCAGCGGGAGTTTGGGAGAGACCCAGTACTTC. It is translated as CASSVSGSLGETQYF.

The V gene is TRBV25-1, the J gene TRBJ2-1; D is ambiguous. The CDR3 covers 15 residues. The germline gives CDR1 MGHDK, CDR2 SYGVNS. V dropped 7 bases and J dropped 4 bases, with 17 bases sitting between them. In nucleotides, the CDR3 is TGTGCCAGCACGCCGAGATGGGGTCGATACAATGAGCAGTTCTTC. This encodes CASTPRWGRYNEQFF.

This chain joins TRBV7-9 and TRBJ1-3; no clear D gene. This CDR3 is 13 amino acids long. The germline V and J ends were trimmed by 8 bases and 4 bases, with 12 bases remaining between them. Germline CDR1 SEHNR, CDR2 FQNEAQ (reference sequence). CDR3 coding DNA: TGTGCCAGCTCACCAAGCGACGGAAACACCATATATTTT. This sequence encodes CASSPSDGNTIYF.

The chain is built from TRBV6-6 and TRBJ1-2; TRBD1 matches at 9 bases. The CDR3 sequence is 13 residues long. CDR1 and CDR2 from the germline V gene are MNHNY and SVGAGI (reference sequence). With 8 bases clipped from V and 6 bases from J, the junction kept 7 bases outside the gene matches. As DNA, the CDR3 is TGTGCCAGCGAGGGGACAGGGCGGAATGGCTACACCTTC. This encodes CASEGTGRNGYTF.

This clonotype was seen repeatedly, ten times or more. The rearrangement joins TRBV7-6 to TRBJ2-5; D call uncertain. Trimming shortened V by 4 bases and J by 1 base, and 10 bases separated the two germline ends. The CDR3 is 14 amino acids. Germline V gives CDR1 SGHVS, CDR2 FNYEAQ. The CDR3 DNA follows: TGTGCCAGCAGCTCCGCCCCGACCCAAGAGACCCAGTACTTC. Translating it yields CASSSAPTQETQYF.

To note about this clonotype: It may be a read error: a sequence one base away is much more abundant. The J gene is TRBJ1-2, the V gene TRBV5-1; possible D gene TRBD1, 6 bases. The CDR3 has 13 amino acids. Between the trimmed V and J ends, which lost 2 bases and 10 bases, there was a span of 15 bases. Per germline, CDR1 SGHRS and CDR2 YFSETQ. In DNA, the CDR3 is TGCGCCAGCAGCTTTCACAGAGGGGGGCCCTACACCTTC. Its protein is CASSFHRGGPYTF.

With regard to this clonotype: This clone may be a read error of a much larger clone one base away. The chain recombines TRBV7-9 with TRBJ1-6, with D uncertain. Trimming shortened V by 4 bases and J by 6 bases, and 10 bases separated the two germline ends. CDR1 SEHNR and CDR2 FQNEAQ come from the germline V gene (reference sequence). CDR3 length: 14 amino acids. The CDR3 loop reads CASSSSRLNSPLHF. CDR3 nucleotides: TGTGCCAGCAGCTCCTCTCGCCTTAATTCACCCCTCCACTTT.

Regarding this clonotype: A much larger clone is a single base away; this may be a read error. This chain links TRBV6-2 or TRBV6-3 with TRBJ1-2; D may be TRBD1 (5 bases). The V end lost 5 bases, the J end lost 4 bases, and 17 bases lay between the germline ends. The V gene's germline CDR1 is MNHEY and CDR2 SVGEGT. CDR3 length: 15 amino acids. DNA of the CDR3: TGTGCCAGCAGTCCGCTCAAGCCCGGGGCCTATGGCTACACCTTC. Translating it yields CASSPLKPGAYGYTF.

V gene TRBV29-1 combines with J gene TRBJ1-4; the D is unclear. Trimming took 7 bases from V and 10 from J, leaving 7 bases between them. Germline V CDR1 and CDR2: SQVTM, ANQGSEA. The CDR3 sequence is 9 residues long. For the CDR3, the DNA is TGCAGCGCCGAGGGAAAACTGTTTTTT. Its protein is CSAEGKLFF.

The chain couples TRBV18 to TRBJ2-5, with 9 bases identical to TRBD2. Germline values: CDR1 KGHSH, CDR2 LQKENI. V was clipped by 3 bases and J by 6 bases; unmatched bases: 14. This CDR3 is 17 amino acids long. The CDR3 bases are TGTGCCAGCTCACCCCCCGAAGTGCGGGGGGGCTGGCAGACCCAGTACTTC. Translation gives CASSPPEVRGGWQTQYF.

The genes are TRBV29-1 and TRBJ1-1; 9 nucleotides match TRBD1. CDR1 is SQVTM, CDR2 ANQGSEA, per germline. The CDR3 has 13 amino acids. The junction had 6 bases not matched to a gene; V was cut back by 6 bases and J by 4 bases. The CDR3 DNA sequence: TGCAGCGTGGGAACAGGGGGCGGCACTGAAGCTTTCTTT. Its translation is CSVGTGGGTEAFF.

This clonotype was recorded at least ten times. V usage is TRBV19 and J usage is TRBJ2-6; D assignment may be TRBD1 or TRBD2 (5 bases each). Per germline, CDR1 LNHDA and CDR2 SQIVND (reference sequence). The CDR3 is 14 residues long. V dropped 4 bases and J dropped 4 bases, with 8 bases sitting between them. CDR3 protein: CASSTGSGANVLTF. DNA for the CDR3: TGTGCCAGTAGTACAGGGAGCGGGGCCAACGTCCTGACTTTC. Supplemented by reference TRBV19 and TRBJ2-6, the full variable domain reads DGGITQSPKYLFRKEGQNVTLSCEQNLNHDAMYWYRQDPGQGLRLIYYSQIVNDFQKGDIAEGYSVSREKKESFPLTVTSAQKNPTAFYLCASSTGSGANVLTFGAGSRLTVL.

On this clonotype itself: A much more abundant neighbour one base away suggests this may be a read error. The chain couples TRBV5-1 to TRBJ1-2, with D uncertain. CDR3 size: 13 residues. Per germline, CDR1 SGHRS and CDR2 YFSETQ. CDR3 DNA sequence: TGCGCCAGCAGCTTCGACTCTAACTATGGCCACACCTTC. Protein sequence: CASSFDSNYGHTF. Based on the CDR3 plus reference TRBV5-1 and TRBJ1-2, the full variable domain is KAGVTQTPRYLIKTRGQQVTLSCSPISGHRSVSWYQQTPGQGLQFLFEYFSETQRNKGNFPGRFSGRQFSNSRSEMNVSTLELGDSALYLCASSFDSNYGHTFGSGTRLTVV.

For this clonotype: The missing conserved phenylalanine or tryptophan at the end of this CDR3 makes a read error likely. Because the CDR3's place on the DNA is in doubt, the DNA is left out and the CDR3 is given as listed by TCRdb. The CDR3 spells CASSLPTGG. The V and J genes are TRBV7-2 and TRBJ2-2; TRBD1, the table's D call, lacks a check against the DNA. CDR1 is SGHTA, CDR2 FQGNSA, per germline. Inclusive of both ends, the CDR3 amounts to 9 amino acids.

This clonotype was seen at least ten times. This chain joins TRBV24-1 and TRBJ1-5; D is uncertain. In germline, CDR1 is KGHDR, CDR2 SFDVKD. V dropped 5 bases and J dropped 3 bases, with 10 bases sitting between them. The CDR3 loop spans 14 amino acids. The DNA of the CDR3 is TGTGCCACCAGTGTAAACGGCGCCAATCAGCCCCAGCATTTT. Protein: CATSVNGANQPQHF.

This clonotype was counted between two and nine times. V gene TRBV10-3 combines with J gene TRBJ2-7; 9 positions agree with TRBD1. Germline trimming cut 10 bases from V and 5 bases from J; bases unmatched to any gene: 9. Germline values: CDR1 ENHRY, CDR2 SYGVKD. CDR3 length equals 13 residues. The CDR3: CASRWTGAHEQYF. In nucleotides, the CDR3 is TGTGCCAGCAGATGGACAGGGGCCCACGAGCAGTACTTC.

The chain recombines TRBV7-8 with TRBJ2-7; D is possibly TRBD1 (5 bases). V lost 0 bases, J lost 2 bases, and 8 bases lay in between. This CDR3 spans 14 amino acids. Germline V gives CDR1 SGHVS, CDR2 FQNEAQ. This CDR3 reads CASSLARATYEQYF. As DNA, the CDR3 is TGTGCCAGCAGCTTAGCCAGGGCGACCTACGAGCAGTACTTC. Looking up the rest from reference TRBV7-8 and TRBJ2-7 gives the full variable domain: GAGVSQSPRYKVAKRGQDVALRCDPISGHVSLFWYQQALGQGPEFLTYFQNEAQLDKSGLPSDRFFAERPEGSVSTLKIQRTQQEDSAVYLCASSLARATYEQYFGPGTRLTVT.

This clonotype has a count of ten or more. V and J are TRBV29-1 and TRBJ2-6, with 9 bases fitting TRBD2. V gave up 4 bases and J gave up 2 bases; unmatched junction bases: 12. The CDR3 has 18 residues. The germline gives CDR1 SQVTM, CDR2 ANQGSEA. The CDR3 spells CSVAAGGAQWAGANVLTF. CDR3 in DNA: TGCAGCGTTGCGGCGGGGGGGGCTCAATGGGCTGGGGCCAACGTCCTGACTTTC.

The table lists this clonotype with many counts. For the CDR3, the DNA is TGTGCCAGCAGGAGGTCCGGGACAGGCTACGAGCAGTACTTC. It encodes CASRRSGTGYEQYF. This sequence joins TRBV12-3 or TRBV12-4 and TRBJ2-7, with 8 bases fitting TRBD1. The junction had 7 bases not matched to a gene; V was cut back by 6 bases and J by 3 bases. The CDR3 has 14 amino acids.

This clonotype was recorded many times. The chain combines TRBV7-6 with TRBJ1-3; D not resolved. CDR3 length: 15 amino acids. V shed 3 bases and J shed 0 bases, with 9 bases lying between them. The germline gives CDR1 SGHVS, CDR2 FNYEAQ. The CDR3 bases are TGTGCCAGCAGCTTGGGCGGCTACTCTGGAAACACCATATATTTT. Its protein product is CASSLGGYSGNTIYF.

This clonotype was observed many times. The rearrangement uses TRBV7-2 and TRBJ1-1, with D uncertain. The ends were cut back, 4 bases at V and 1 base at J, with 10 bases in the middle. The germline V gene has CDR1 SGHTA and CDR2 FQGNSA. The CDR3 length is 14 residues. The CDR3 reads CASSYSGSNTEAFF. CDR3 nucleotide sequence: TGTGCCAGCAGCTACAGCGGATCGAACACTGAAGCTTTCTTT. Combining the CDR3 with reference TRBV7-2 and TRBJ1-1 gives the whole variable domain GAGVSQSPSNKVTEKGKDVELRCDPISGHTALYWYRQSLGQGLEFLIYFQGNSAPDKSGLPSDRFSAERTGGSVSTLTIQRTQQEDSAVYLCASSYSGSNTEAFFGQGTRLTVV.

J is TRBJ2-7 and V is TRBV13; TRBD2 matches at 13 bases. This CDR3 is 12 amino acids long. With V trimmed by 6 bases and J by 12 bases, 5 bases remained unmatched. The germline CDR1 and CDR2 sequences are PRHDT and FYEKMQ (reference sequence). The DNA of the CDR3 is TGTGCCAGCAGAAGACTAGCGGGAGGCACGTACTTC. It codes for CASRRLAGGTYF. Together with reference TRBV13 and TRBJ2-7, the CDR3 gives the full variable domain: AAGVIQSPRHLIKEKRETATLKCYPIPRHDTVYWYQQGPGQDPQFLISFYEKMQSDKGSIPDRFSAQQFSDYHSELNMSSLELGDSALYFCASRRLAGGTYFGPGTRLTVT.

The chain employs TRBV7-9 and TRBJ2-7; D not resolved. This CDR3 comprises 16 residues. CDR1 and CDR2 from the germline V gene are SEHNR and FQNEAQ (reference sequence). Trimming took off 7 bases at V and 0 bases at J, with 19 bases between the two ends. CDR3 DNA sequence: TGTGCCAGCACCCAACCCGGTCAGGCGAGCTCCTACGAGCAGTACTTC. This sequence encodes CASTQPGQASSYEQYF.

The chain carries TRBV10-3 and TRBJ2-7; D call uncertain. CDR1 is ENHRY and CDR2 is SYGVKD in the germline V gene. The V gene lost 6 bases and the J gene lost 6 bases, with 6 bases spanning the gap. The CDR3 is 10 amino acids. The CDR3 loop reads CAIRGTEQYF. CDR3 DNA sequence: TGTGCCATCAGGGGTACCGAGCAGTACTTC.